What follows are 26 T cell receptor beta chains derived from one specimen sequenced in a study of cytomegalovirus exposure and HLA in healthy donors. The PCR used 60 Vbeta and 13 Jbeta primers. Sequenced by immunoSEQ multiplex PCR; TCRdb stores in-frame clones only, minus some. The sample holds under 70,000 clones. The sequenced material came from PBMCs. The receptors were gathered from a young woman in good health and CMV-seronegative.

The chain recombines TRBV28 with TRBJ2-3, with a weak D call TRBD2 (5 bases). V lost 2 bases to trimming and J lost 1 base, with 13 bases between them. This CDR3 region has 16 residues. Germline V lookup: CDR1 MDHEN, CDR2 SYDVKM. Here the CDR3 DNA reads TGTGCCAGCAGTTTAGTAGCGCCCGGGGGCACAGATACGCAGTATTTT. It encodes CASSLVAPGGTDTQYF.

The chain couples TRBV6-5 to TRBJ2-6; D is undetermined. Per germline, CDR1 MNHEY and CDR2 SVGAGI. Trimming left V 0 bases short and J 0 bases short, with 3 bases between. This CDR3 has 15 residues. CDR3 sequence reads: CASSYSSSGANVLTF. The DNA for the CDR3 is TGTGCCAGCAGTTACTCGAGCTCTGGGGCCAACGTCCTGACTTTC.

This sequence joins TRBV5-4 and TRBJ1-2; 8 nucleotides line up with TRBD1. Germline CDR1 and CDR2: SGHNT and YYREEE (reference sequence). The CDR3 consists of 15 residues. Trimming removed 4 bases from V and 5 bases from J; junction bases left unmatched: 10. CDR3 loop: CASSLPGQETYGYTF. CDR3 nucleotide sequence: TGTGCCAGCAGCCTGCCGGGACAGGAGACTTATGGCTACACCTTC.

The chain employs TRBV15 and TRBJ1-4; D is uncertain. This CDR3 is built from 16 residues. Germline values: CDR1 LNHNV, CDR2 YYDKDF (reference sequence). The V and J ends lost 1 base and 6 bases respectively, with 15 bases between them. The CDR3 DNA follows: TGTGCCACCAGCAGAGCACGGGCCCGGGAATATGAAAAACTGTTTTTT. Translating gives CATSRARAREYEKLFF.

V is TRBV5-1 and J is TRBJ2-5, with 7 nucleotides matching TRBD1. CDR3 length: 14 residues. Trimming cost V 5 bases and J 5 bases; bases outside gene matches: 9. Germline assignment: CDR1 SGHRS and CDR2 YFSETQ. The CDR3 here is CASRDPVRGETQYF. The CDR3 DNA follows: TGCGCCAGCAGGGACCCTGTCAGGGGGGAGACCCAGTACTTC. Combining the CDR3 with reference TRBV5-1 and TRBJ2-5 gives the whole variable domain KAGVTQTPRYLIKTRGQQVTLSCSPISGHRSVSWYQQTPGQGLQFLFEYFSETQRNKGNFPGRFSGRQFSNSRSEMNVSTLELGDSALYLCASRDPVRGETQYFGPGTRLLVL.

Turning to this clone: Germline and junction disagree at one end, which may indicate a read error. This chain uses TRBV5-1 with TRBJ2-1, with TRBD2 matching over 10 bases. Germline lookup yields CDR1 SGHRS and CDR2 YFSETQ. This CDR3 spans 15 amino acids. CDR3 sequence (DNA): TGCGCCAGCAGCTTGTTTAGCGGGAGGTACAGTGAGCAGTTCTTC. Protein sequence: CASSLFSGRYSEQFF.

The rearrangement uses TRBV5-1 and TRBJ1-3; the D gene is possibly TRBD1 (5 bases). The CDR3 loop spans 13 amino acids. Trimming cost V 5 bases and J 1 base, with 7 bases left between them. In germline, CDR1 is SGHRS, CDR2 YFSETQ. In nucleotides, the CDR3 is TGCGCCAGCAGTCAGGGATCTGGAAACACCATATATTTT. Translating it yields CASSQGSGNTIYF.

This chain connects TRBV7-2 to TRBJ1-4; TRBD1 aligns across 7 bases. CDR3 length equals 16 residues. Germline CDR1 and CDR2: SGHTA and FQGNSA. After removal of 6 bases from V and 3 bases from J, the junction contained 10 bases not matched to a gene. CDR3 DNA: TGTGCCAGCAGACGGGACAGCTGGAAATCTAATGAAAAACTGTTTTTT. Residues: CASRRDSWKSNEKLFF.

The V gene is TRBV30, the J gene TRBJ2-3; 12 nucleotides match TRBD2. The V gene's germline CDR1 is GTSNPN and CDR2 SVGIG (reference sequence). V trimming: 5 bases; J trimming: 6 bases; junction bases outside the gene matches: 3. There are 13 residues in the CDR3. DNA of the CDR3: TGTGCCTGGGAGACTAGCGGGAGTGATACGCAGTATTTT. Its protein is CAWETSGSDTQYF.

The rearrangement uses TRBV9 and TRBJ2-7, with D maybe TRBD2 (7 bases). The V and J ends lost 0 bases and 3 bases respectively, with 10 bases between them. The CDR3 extends over 14 amino acids. Germline V gene data show CDR1 as SGDLS and CDR2 as YYNGEE. CDR3: CASSVGGGDYEQYF. As DNA, the CDR3 is TGTGCCAGCAGCGTAGGCGGGGGCGACTACGAGCAGTACTTC.

The chain links TRBV7-2 to TRBJ2-7; TRBD1 might be the D (5 bases). The V gene lost 4 bases and the J gene lost 7 bases, with 11 bases spanning the gap. The CDR3 totals 12 residues. Germline lookup yields CDR1 SGHTA and CDR2 FQGNSA. The DNA for the CDR3 is TGTGCCAGCAGCTCCGGCCGACAGGAGCAGTACTTC. It specifies CASSSGRQEQYF.

The chain links TRBV19 to TRBJ1-5, with 8 bases matching TRBD1. V trimming: 2 bases; J trimming: 0 bases; junction bases outside the gene matches: 0. The CDR3 runs 15 residues. Germline CDR1 and CDR2: LNHDA and SQIVND (reference sequence). The CDR3 here is CASSITGGSNQPQHF. The CDR3 DNA sequence: TGTGCCAGTAGTATAACAGGGGGTAGCAATCAGCCCCAGCATTTT.

The gene calls are TRBV2 and TRBJ2-1, with 10 bases lining up with TRBD1. The CDR3 runs to 14 residues. CDR1 and CDR2 from the germline V gene are SNHLY and FYNNEI. V lost 6 bases to trimming and J lost 4 bases; unmatched junction nucleotides: 3. This chain's CDR3 is CASRGQGRYNEQFF. The CDR3 DNA is TGTGCCAGCAGGGGACAGGGGAGGTACAATGAGCAGTTCTTC.

This sequence joins TRBV11-2 and TRBJ2-5; a possible D gene is TRBD1 (6 bases). Trimming cost V 5 bases and J 5 bases, with 24 bases left between them. The CDR3 extends over 17 amino acids. The V gene's germline CDR1 is SGHAT and CDR2 FQNNGV. CDR3 amino acids: CASSPFSIRDKLETQYF. In DNA, the CDR3 is TGTGCCAGCAGCCCTTTTTCTATTAGGGACAAATTGGAGACCCAGTACTTC.

The DNA for the CDR3 is TGTGCCAGCAGCTTCCAGGGCTCTGGAAACACCATATATTTT. It translates to CASSFQGSGNTIYF. The chain carries TRBV2 and TRBJ1-3; the D gene is possibly TRBD1 (5 bases). Germline V CDR1 and CDR2: SNHLY, FYNNEI. V shed 6 bases and J shed 0 bases, with 9 bases lying between them. The CDR3 is 14 amino acids.

The chain recombines TRBV5-1 with TRBJ2-1; TRBD2 agrees at 7 bases. The CDR3 covers 15 residues. V dropped 0 bases and J dropped 5; count of bases not matched to a gene: 5. Germline CDR1 is SGHRS and CDR2 is YFSETQ. CDR3 amino acids: CASSLVLAADNEQFF. The CDR3 DNA follows: TGCGCCAGCAGCTTGGTGCTAGCGGCCGACAATGAGCAGTTCTTC.

This rearrangement joins TRBV14 to TRBJ2-4; 7 bases are shared with TRBD1. CDR1 SGHDN and CDR2 FVKESK come from the germline V gene. This CDR3 region has 13 residues. The V and J ends lost 5 bases and 9 bases, in that order; junction bases with no gene match: 7. CDR3 sequence: CASSSRQGGIQYF. The CDR3 bases are TGTGCCAGCAGCTCACGACAGGGTGGCATTCAGTACTTC.

This chain connects TRBV5-1 to TRBJ1-4, with D perhaps matching TRBD1 (6 bases). CDR1 and CDR2 from the germline V gene are SGHRS and YFSETQ. Trimming took 4 bases from V and 7 from J, leaving 20 bases between them. The length of the CDR3 is 16 residues. CDR3: CASSPGTGIFGEKLFF. CDR3 in DNA: TGCGCCAGCAGCCCGGGCACAGGGATCTTTGGTGAAAAACTGTTTTTT. Full variable domain (rest looked up from reference TRBV5-1 and TRBJ1-4): KAGVTQTPRYLIKTRGQQVTLSCSPISGHRSVSWYQQTPGQGLQFLFEYFSETQRNKGNFPGRFSGRQFSNSRSEMNVSTLELGDSALYLCASSPGTGIFGEKLFFGSGTQLSVL.

The chain carries TRBV27 and TRBJ2-1, with 8 nucleotides matching TRBD2. Germline V gene data show CDR1 as MNHEY and CDR2 as SMNVEV (reference sequence). This CDR3 comprises 15 residues. V was clipped by 6 bases and J by 6 bases; unmatched bases: 10. The CDR3 region has the DNA TGTGCCAGCAGACCTTCGCCCCGGGGGGGCAATGAGCAGTTCTTC. It is translated as CASRPSPRGGNEQFF.

This chain uses TRBV7-9 with TRBJ2-2; TRBD2 matches 10 bases. CDR3 length: 18 amino acids. The ends lost 2 bases at V and 9 bases at J; junction bases unmatched: 15. Germline CDR1 is SEHNR and CDR2 is FQNEAQ (reference sequence). This CDR3 is CASSLKSGRAGYDRELFF. DNA of the CDR3: TGTGCCAGCAGCTTAAAGAGCGGGAGGGCCGGGTATGACCGGGAGCTGTTTTTT.

The chain uses TRBV14 and TRBJ2-3; D unresolved. The V end lost 0 bases, the J end lost 6 bases, and 7 bases lay between the germline ends. CDR3 length: 13 amino acids. Germline CDR1 reads SGHDN; CDR2 reads FVKESK. CDR3 in amino acids: CASSQDFEDTQYF. CDR3 DNA: TGTGCCAGCAGCCAAGATTTCGAGGATACGCAGTATTTT.

CDR3 bases: TGTGCCAGCTCACCACCCTCTTTCAATGAGCAGTTCTTC. Translating it yields CASSPPSFNEQFF. The chain carries TRBV18 and TRBJ2-1; no firm D call. The CDR3 is 13 amino acids. The germline CDR1 and CDR2 sequences are KGHSH and LQKENI. V was shortened by 0 bases and J by 6 bases, with 6 bases between the two germline ends.

The chain links TRBV2 to TRBJ1-5, with D uncertain. CDR1 SNHLY and CDR2 FYNNEI come from the germline V gene. Trimming took 10 bases from V and 6 from J, leaving 13 bases between them. The CDR3 length is 12 residues. CDR3 protein: CATTAEGQPQHF. In DNA form, the CDR3 reads TGTGCCACCACAGCCGAGGGTCAGCCCCAGCATTTT. The variable domain in full, completed from reference TRBV2 and TRBJ1-5, reads EPEVTQTPSHQVTQMGQEVILRCVPISNHLYFYWYRQILGQKVEFLVSFYNNEISEKSEIFDDQFSVERPDGSNFTLKIRSTKLEDSAMYFCATTAEGQPQHFGDGTRLSIL.

As regards this clone: The junction departs from germline at one end; a sequencing error may be responsible. The chain recombines TRBV7-9 with TRBJ2-1, with D hard to call. Per the germline V gene, CDR1 is SEHNR and CDR2 is FQNEAQ (reference sequence). This CDR3 has 16 residues. The CDR3 here is CASEVVTPSSDNEQFF. In DNA, the CDR3 is TGTGCCAGCGAGGTCGTCACGCCGTCCTCCGACAATGAGCAGTTCTTC.

The chain combines TRBV5-1 with TRBJ2-3; D not resolved. V dropped 0 bases and J dropped 6 bases, with 11 bases sitting between them. The CDR3 is made up of 14 amino acids. The germline V gene encodes CDR1 SGHRS and CDR2 YFSETQ. The CDR3 protein is CASSLAVRMDTQYF. CDR3 sequence (DNA): TGCGCCAGCAGCTTGGCTGTGAGAATGGATACGCAGTATTTT.

The chain couples TRBV6-6 to TRBJ2-1, with D possibly TRBD2 on 6 matching bases. Germline V CDR1 and CDR2: MNHNY, SVGAGI (reference sequence). Trimming cost V 6 bases and J 15 bases, with 15 bases left between them. CDR3 length: 11 residues. The CDR3 sequence is CASSWAGSGFF. In DNA form, the CDR3 reads TGTGCCAGCAGCTGGGCGGGTAGCGGGTTCTTC.